These 25 T cell receptor beta chains share one sample of origin, sequenced in a study of cytomegalovirus exposure and HLA in healthy donors. Primers included in the PCR were 60 Vbeta and 13 Jbeta primers. Produced via immunoSEQ multiplex PCR; TCRdb's table is partial and in-frame only. The sample has 200,000 to 250,000 clones, roughly 83% seen once. Material for sequencing was PBMCs. The origin of the receptors is a boy aged 2 to 10 in good health and CMV-seronegative.

This chain connects TRBV7-9 to TRBJ2-7, with 15 bases aligning to TRBD2. From germline, CDR1 is SEHNR and CDR2 FQNEAQ (reference sequence). Trimming took 4 bases from V and 6 from J; bases not matched to a gene: 7. The CDR3 sequence is 16 residues long. CDR3 sequence reads: CASSSEGLAGGSEQYF. The CDR3 nucleotides are TGTGCCAGCAGCTCAGAGGGACTAGCGGGAGGAAGCGAGCAGTACTTC.

Only one count was recorded for this clone. This sequence joins TRBV7-8 and TRBJ2-4; 10 bases align to TRBD1. The V gene's germline CDR1 is SGHVS and CDR2 FQNEAQ. V gave up 1 base and J gave up 10 bases; unmatched junction bases: 1. This CDR3 has 13 amino acids. Here the CDR3 DNA reads TGTGCCAGCAGCTTAGGGGGACAGGGGATTCAGTACTTC. Translation: CASSLGGQGIQYF.

The V call is TRBV18, the J call TRBJ2-2, with D maybe TRBD2 (6 bases). There are 14 residues in the CDR3. Germline V gives CDR1 KGHSH, CDR2 LQKENI. Deletions cut 2 bases from V and 6 bases from J, with 10 bases between. The CDR3 DNA reads as TGTGCCAGCTCACCATGGGGGGTCTCCGGGGAGCTGTTTTTT. Encoded protein: CASSPWGVSGELFF.

About this clone itself: One end of the junction varies from germline; a read error may be responsible. The chain couples TRBV5-6 to TRBJ2-2; 10 bases align to TRBD1. Germline V gene lookup returns CDR1 SGHDT and CDR2 YYEEEE. The CDR3 has 16 residues. CDR3 sequence reads: CASSPGMTGGTGEPFF. The CDR3 DNA reads TGTGCCAGCAGCCCCGGTATGACAGGGGGCACCGGGGAGCCGTTTTTT.

Here the CDR3 DNA reads TGCAGCGTTGGGACAGGTAACACTGAAGCTTTCTTT. Its translation is CSVGTGNTEAFF. The chain employs TRBV29-1 and TRBJ1-1; the match to TRBD1 covers 7 bases. After removal of 4 bases from V and 2 bases from J, the junction contained 1 base not matched to a gene. The germline CDR1 and CDR2 sequences are SQVTM and ANQGSEA. The length of the CDR3 is 12 residues.

This clone was found once. The chain has TRBV6-1 and TRBJ2-7, with 8 bases fitting TRBD1. Germline CDR1 MNHNS, CDR2 SASEGT. The CDR3 totals 14 residues. The trim removed 2 bases at V and 6 bases at J, leaving 6 bases unmatched. For the CDR3, the DNA is TGTGCCAGCAGTGAAACCCGGACAGGGCTCGAGCAGTACTTC. Encoded protein: CASSETRTGLEQYF.

The chain employs TRBV15 and TRBJ1-3; possible D gene TRBD1, 5 bases. V gave up 5 bases and J gave up 4 bases, with 12 bases separating them. CDR3 length: 14 residues. The germline V gene encodes CDR1 LNHNV and CDR2 YYDKDF (reference sequence). CDR3 in DNA: TGTGCCACCAGCGCGGGACTTATCGGAAACACCATATATTTT. Its translation: CATSAGLIGNTIYF.

This sequence joins TRBV4-1 and TRBJ2-1; 13 bases map to TRBD2. V trimming: 0 bases; J trimming: 0 bases; junction bases outside the gene matches: 8. Germline lookup yields CDR1 MGHRA and CDR2 YSYEKL. This CDR3 is built from 20 residues. CDR3 residues: CASSQEMTSGGHSSYNEQFF. The CDR3 DNA reads as TGCGCCAGCAGCCAAGAGATGACTAGCGGGGGGCACAGCTCCTACAATGAGCAGTTCTTC.

This rearrangement joins TRBV7-2 to TRBJ2-2; 10 nucleotides line up with TRBD2. After removal of 4 bases from V and 6 bases from J, the junction contained 5 bases not matched to a gene. The length of the CDR3 is 15 residues. The V gene's germline CDR1 is SGHTA and CDR2 FQGNSA. The DNA for the CDR3 is TGTGCCAGCAGCTCAAGCGGGAGGGCCGCCGGGGAGCTGTTTTTT. This sequence encodes CASSSSGRAAGELFF.

Note on this clone: An end of the junction does not agree with germline; a read error may underlie this. The genes are TRBV7-9 and TRBJ2-3, with D perhaps TRBD1 (6 bases). Germline assignment: CDR1 SEHNR and CDR2 FQNEAQ (reference sequence). CDR3 length equals 13 residues. The DNA for the CDR3 is TGTTCCAGCAGCTTAGGGGGAGCAGATACGCAGTATTTT. Protein sequence: CSSSLGGADTQYF.

The chain links TRBV7-9 to TRBJ2-7, with TRBD2 matching over 12 bases. The CDR3 is 19 residues long. The V and J ends lost 5 bases and 1 base, in that order; junction bases with no gene match: 15. The germline V gene encodes CDR1 SEHNR and CDR2 FQNEAQ (reference sequence). CDR3 DNA: TGTGCCAGCAGCCGCCGCCGGACTAGCGGGACTAAGCAGTCCTACGAGCAGTACTTC. Translation gives CASSRRRTSGTKQSYEQYF.

CDR3 in DNA: TGCGCCAGCAGTCAAATGAGGGACAGGGCTGACTCACCCCTCCACTTT. It codes for CASSQMRDRADSPLHF. The gene calls are TRBV23-1 and TRBJ1-6, with TRBD1 matching over 9 bases. TRBV23-1 is placed among ORFs of uncertain function. The V and J ends lost 2 bases and 10 bases, in that order; junction bases with no gene match: 9. The CDR3 spans 16 residues.

The chain is built from TRBV5-1 and TRBJ1-1, with TRBD1 as a possible D gene (6 bases). Trimming stripped 5 bases from V and 1 base from J, with 12 bases between. CDR1 and CDR2 (germline): SGHRS, YFSETQ. The CDR3 runs 14 residues. The CDR3 loop reads CASRAPGENTEAFF. The CDR3 coding sequence is TGCGCCAGCAGAGCCCCAGGGGAGAACACTGAAGCTTTCTTT.

This clone was seen only once. The chain is built from TRBV11-2 and TRBJ2-3; D is possibly TRBD2 (6 bases). CDR3 length: 15 residues. Trimming took off 5 bases at V and 1 base at J, with 13 bases between the two ends. Germline V gives CDR1 SGHAT, CDR2 FQNNGV. The CDR3 here is CASSPVRGGTDTQYF. The CDR3 DNA sequence: TGTGCCAGCAGCCCGGTGCGGGGCGGCACAGATACGCAGTATTTT.

The chain links TRBV7-3 to TRBJ1-5, with D perhaps TRBD1 (5 bases). The germline CDR1 and CDR2 sequences are SGHTA and FQGTGA. V was pared by 5 bases and J by 0 bases, with 11 bases between. This CDR3 comprises 15 residues. Written as DNA, the CDR3 is TGTGCCAGCAGCCGACAGAAGATTAGCAATCAGCCCCAGCATTTT. As protein: CASSRQKISNQPQHF.

This clone was found a few times. The rearrangement links TRBV2 to TRBJ1-1; D uncertain. The CDR3 contains 16 residues. The V and J ends lost 0 bases and 0 bases respectively, with 11 bases between them. CDR1 and CDR2 from the germline V gene are SNHLY and FYNNEI. The CDR3 loop reads CASSEALATMNTEAFF. CDR3 in DNA: TGTGCCAGCAGTGAAGCTTTAGCTACTATGAACACTGAAGCTTTCTTT.

The chain is built from TRBV7-2 and TRBJ2-2; perhaps TRBD2 as D (5 bases). The V gene lost 1 base and the J gene lost 1 base, with 7 bases spanning the gap. In germline, CDR1 is SGHTA, CDR2 FQGNSA. The CDR3 has 15 amino acids. The CDR3 coding sequence is TGTGCCAGCAGCTTAGTCCGGGGGAACACCGGGGAGCTGTTTTTT. This codes for CASSLVRGNTGELFF.

The chain carries TRBV5-6 and TRBJ1-4; 8 bases line up with TRBD1. The V gene end was trimmed by 4 bases and the J gene end by 4 bases; junction bases not matched to a gene: 3. CDR1 is SGHDT, CDR2 YYEEEE, per germline. There are 14 residues in the CDR3. This CDR3 reads CASSVDRDNEKLFF. The DNA for the CDR3 is TGTGCCAGCAGCGTGGACAGGGATAATGAAAAACTGTTTTTT.

The chain has TRBV7-4 and TRBJ2-3, with D maybe TRBD2 (5 bases). Germline loops: CDR1 SGHVT, CDR2 SQSDAQ. V gave up 1 base and J gave up 0 bases, with 11 bases separating them. The length of the CDR3 is 16 residues. CDR3 nucleotides: TGTGCCAGCAGCTTAGTGTGTGGACTCAGCACAGATACGCAGTATTTT. This sequence encodes CASSLVCGLSTDTQYF.

This sequence joins TRBV19 and TRBJ2-7; D gene ambiguous. V lost 3 bases, J lost 0 bases, and 12 bases lay in between. The CDR3 is 15 residues long. Germline V lookup: CDR1 LNHDA, CDR2 SQIVND (reference sequence). This CDR3 reads CASSIGLGSSYEQYF. The CDR3, as DNA: TGTGCCAGTAGTATTGGGTTGGGCAGCTCCTACGAGCAGTACTTC.

The chain joins TRBV2 to TRBJ2-1, with 13 positions matching TRBD2. This CDR3 contains 14 residues. Germline CDR1 SNHLY, CDR2 FYNNEI. Trimming removed 8 bases from V and 8 bases from J; junction bases left unmatched: 6. The CDR3 nucleotides are TGTGCCAGCGTACCGGGACTAGCGGGATATGAGCAGTTCTTC. Amino acids: CASVPGLAGYEQFF.

The J gene is TRBJ1-2, the V gene TRBV5-1; TRBD1 matches 8 bases. From germline, CDR1 is SGHRS and CDR2 YFSETQ. Trimming removed 5 bases from V and 8 bases from J; junction bases left unmatched: 8. This CDR3 spans 13 amino acids. The CDR3 loop is CASRATGVHGYTF. The CDR3, as DNA: TGCGCCAGCAGAGCGACAGGGGTGCACGGCTACACCTTC.

The rearrangement joins TRBV11-3 to TRBJ2-5, with D perhaps matching TRBD2 (5 bases). Germline V gene data show CDR1 as SGHNT and CDR2 as YENEEA. Trimming removed 4 bases at V and 5 bases at J, with 11 bases between. The CDR3 covers 13 residues. The CDR3 DNA sequence: TGTGCCAGCAGCTCACTAGTGGGGGAGACCCAGTACTTC. Translated: CASSSLVGETQYF.

V usage is TRBV5-1 and J usage is TRBJ2-3, with a weak D call TRBD2 (6 bases). The V gene lost 4 bases and the J gene lost 5 bases, with 11 bases spanning the gap. CDR3 length equals 13 residues. Germline V lookup: CDR1 SGHRS, CDR2 YFSETQ. The CDR3 DNA follows: TGCGCCAGCAGCCTGAGGGGAGGAGATACGCAGTATTTT. Its protein product is CASSLRGGDTQYF.

As concerns this clone: Other DNA sequences in this specimen translate into the identical CDR3. V and J are TRBV27 and TRBJ2-1, with a tentative D call TRBD1 (6 bases). V was pared by 2 bases and J by 5 bases, with 7 bases between. CDR1 and CDR2 (germline): MNHEY, SMNVEV (reference sequence). The CDR3 has 13 residues. CDR3: CASSLAGDNEQFF. The CDR3 bases are TGTGCCAGCAGTTTAGCAGGGGACAATGAGCAGTTCTTC.